This T cell receptor (beta chain) emerged from a study of tumor-infiltrating lymphocytes in primary liver carcinoma. Study information: The patients included men and women who were aged 30 to 69 years. The tumors ranged from roughly 4 to 10 cm across and fell within stage T1-T3 N0M0.

Study-wide results and caveats: The use of bulk unsorted samples meant that CD4+ and CD8+ repertoires were not compared.

There are a few counts of this clonotype. As yet, its antigen is unknown. Its ends do not fully match the called genes, so a read error is possible. CDR3 size: 14 residues. Researchers drew blood RNA from unsorted whole blood and extracted germline DNA as well. Blood samples of about 4.1 milliliters were drawn preoperatively. Production of TCR beta cDNA used roughly 480 ng total RNA together with a constant-region primer. TCR beta libraries came from three nested multiplex PCR rounds using slightly modified ARM-PCR. Primers for the first two PCR rounds were TRBV1-TRBV30 forward primers and a C-beta reverse primer (approximately 10 cycles per round). TCRdb independently ran MiXCR on the multiplex PCR reads; one entry per CDR3 protein. This table has about 200,000 distinct CDR3 sequences, 65% appearing once.

The TCR sequence derives from an older woman with primary liver carcinoma and hepatitis B virus infection. Sample: peripheral blood. This chain uses TRBV12-3 or TRBV12-4 with TRBJ2-3; no clear D. In DNA form, the CDR3 reads TGTGCCAGCAGTTTAGCGACCATCACAGATACGCAGTATTTC. Translation gives CASSLATITDTQYF.